Below, 21 T cell receptor beta chains from the same sample are listed, as sequenced in a study of shared clonotypes between healthy human individuals (dated by TCRdb to the early 2020s). Libraries came from the immunoSEQ multiplex PCR assay. What TCRdb holds here is the immuneACCESS table cut down to in-frame rearrangements. Part of the clones is not present; checked against another copy, under half of the missing clones reflect an unresolved V gene, and the others are unexplained. For this sample the table gives about 2.1 million clones, of which roughly 95% were detected only once. Roughly 1.7% of the sample is taken by the ten largest. CD8 naive samples consisted of CD45RO-negative cells that were positively selected for CCR7, yielding a CD45RA+CCR7+ population without TemRA cells. The sequenced sample consisted of naive CD8+ T cells from PBMCs. Read against the paper, the sample's cell subset or site label means: CD45RA+CCR7+. These receptors were obtained from a man aged 18 to 35 in good health. Some clones in this sample may be carry-over from other donors' samples.

This rearrangement joins TRBV14 to TRBJ1-2; TRBD1 matches 8 bases. The ends lost 3 bases at V and 4 bases at J; junction bases unmatched: 13. Germline V lookup: CDR1 SGHDN, CDR2 FVKESK. This CDR3 has 17 residues. CDR3 sequence (DNA): TGTGCCAGCAGCCACCCAGCAGGACAGGGCGGTGTCTATGGCTACACCTTC. This translates into CASSHPAGQGGVYGYTF.

The chain has TRBV11-3 and TRBJ2-5, with TRBD2 matching over 8 bases. Germline V gives CDR1 SGHNT, CDR2 YENEEA. This CDR3 has 15 residues. Trimming cost V 5 bases and J 5 bases; bases outside gene matches: 10. Here the CDR3 DNA reads TGTGCCAGCAGCCACCGGGGGGGGGTAGCGGAGACCCAGTACTTC. Translation gives CASSHRGGVAETQYF.

This chain joins TRBV14 and TRBJ1-4; perhaps TRBD1 as D (6 bases). This CDR3 comprises 16 residues. CDR1 is SGHDN, CDR2 FVKESK, per germline. The germline V and J ends were trimmed by 4 bases and 13 bases, with 25 bases remaining between them. As DNA, the CDR3 is TGTGCCAGCAGCCCACGGGTGGGTGTGGGGGGCAGCGGACTGTTTTTT. Translating it yields CASSPRVGVGGSGLFF.

In its sample, this clone was seen once. V and J are TRBV7-8 and TRBJ2-7; tentative D call: TRBD1 (5 bases). The V end was cut by 1 base, the J end by 2 bases, with 12 bases between. CDR1 SGHVS and CDR2 FQNEAQ come from the germline V gene. This CDR3 has 15 amino acids. The CDR3 DNA reads as TGTGCCAGCAGCTTAGGCAGGGTCCTAACCTACGAGCAGTACTTC. This sequence encodes CASSLGRVLTYEQYF.

The V call is TRBV4-3, the J call TRBJ2-2; 10 bases align to TRBD2. Trimming removed 0 bases from V and 7 bases from J; junction bases left unmatched: 5. Germline CDR1 LGHNA, CDR2 YSLEER. CDR3 length: 16 residues. CDR3 in DNA: TGCGCCAGCAGCCAAGAAGCGGGAGGGCCGTACGGGGAGCTGTTTTTT. Translation gives CASSQEAGGPYGELFF.

Of note for this clone: Other DNA sequences from this sample encode an identical CDR3 as well. The J gene is TRBJ2-1, the V gene TRBV5-6, with 12 positions matching TRBD2. Germline V gene sequence: CDR1 SGHDT, CDR2 YYEEEE. V gave up 2 bases and J gave up 10 bases; unmatched junction bases: 1. CDR3 length equals 13 residues. This CDR3 is CASSLLAGGEQFF. The CDR3 nucleotides are TGTGCCAGCAGCTTACTAGCGGGGGGAGAGCAGTTCTTC.

For the CDR3, the DNA is TGTGCCAGTAGTATAGTGGCGAACACCGGGGAGCTGTTTTTT. Encoded protein: CASSIVANTGELFF. The rearrangement joins TRBV19 to TRBJ2-2; D gene ambiguous. The CDR3 has 14 amino acids. From germline, CDR1 is LNHDA and CDR2 SQIVND (reference sequence). The V gene lost 1 base and the J gene lost 0 bases, with 3 bases spanning the gap.

The V gene is TRBV7-9, the J gene TRBJ2-5; 8 bases are a match to TRBD2. The V gene's germline CDR1 is SEHNR and CDR2 FQNEAQ (reference sequence). CDR3 length: 16 amino acids. The ends lost 1 base at V and 4 bases at J; junction bases unmatched: 8. Written as DNA, the CDR3 is TGTGCCAGCAGCTTAGAGATAATCGGGGGGGCAGAGACCCAGTACTTC. Protein sequence: CASSLEIIGGAETQYF.

The chain combines TRBV27 with TRBJ2-1, with 7 bases that match TRBD2. Per germline, CDR1 MNHEY and CDR2 SMNVEV (reference sequence). Unmatched junction bases numbered 5, after V lost 8 bases and J lost 4 bases. The CDR3 totals 13 residues. As DNA, the CDR3 is TGTGCCAGCCAAGCGGGATTGTACAATGAGCAGTTCTTC. This translates into CASQAGLYNEQFF.

The chain couples TRBV27 to TRBJ2-1; no reliable D call. Trimming removed 3 bases at V and 1 base at J, with 13 bases between. CDR3 length equals 16 residues. From germline, CDR1 is MNHEY and CDR2 SMNVEV (reference sequence). Here the CDR3 reads CASSFLTAHSYNEQFF. The DNA for the CDR3 is TGTGCCAGCAGTTTTCTTACTGCCCATTCCTACAATGAGCAGTTCTTC.

The chain recombines TRBV2 with TRBJ1-5; 11 bases line up with TRBD1. The ends lost 2 bases at V and 9 bases at J; junction bases unmatched: 9. The CDR3 is made up of 16 amino acids. Looked up from germline, CDR1 is SNHLY and CDR2 is FYNNEI. The CDR3 DNA reads TGTGCCAGCAGTGAACTCGGGACAGGGGGTTCTGGGCCCCAGCATTTT. Translating gives CASSELGTGGSGPQHF.

The V call is TRBV5-4, the J call TRBJ1-1, with a possible D match to TRBD1 (6 bases). Germline V lookup: CDR1 SGHNT, CDR2 YYREEE (reference sequence). The germline V and J ends were trimmed by 4 bases and 0 bases, with 22 bases remaining between them. This CDR3 is built from 18 residues. CDR3 in amino acids: CASSPSTGIGSMNTEAFF. The CDR3 DNA reads as TGTGCCAGCAGCCCCAGCACAGGGATCGGGAGTATGAACACTGAAGCTTTCTTT.

This chain connects TRBV6-1 to TRBJ1-5, with D unclear. The V and J ends lost 4 bases and 2 bases respectively, with 9 bases between them. Germline V lookup: CDR1 MNHNS, CDR2 SASEGT. The CDR3 has 14 residues. CDR3 coding DNA: TGTGCCAGCAGTGGACCGGGAGGCAATCAGCCCCAGCATTTT. Its translation: CASSGPGGNQPQHF.

The chain joins TRBV5-1 to TRBJ2-1; 8 positions match TRBD1. CDR1 is SGHRS, CDR2 YFSETQ, per germline. V trimming: 0 bases; J trimming: 5 bases; junction bases outside the gene matches: 4. The CDR3 runs to 15 residues. In DNA form, the CDR3 reads TGCGCCAGCAGCTTGGAGCAGGGGGCGGACAATGAGCAGTTCTTC. Protein product: CASSLEQGADNEQFF.

The V call is TRBV7-2, the J call TRBJ2-7, with 7 positions matching TRBD1. Germline-derived CDR1 and CDR2 are SGHTA and FQGNSA. Germline trimming cut 5 bases from V and 6 bases from J; bases unmatched to any gene: 13. This CDR3 contains 15 residues. For the CDR3, the DNA is TGTGCCAGCAGCATGTTAAGGGGGCTTTCCGGCGAGCAGTACTTC. Its translation is CASSMLRGLSGEQYF.

The chain uses TRBV11-2 and TRBJ2-5, with a possible D match to TRBD2 (5 bases). The J call may be mistaken, given a closer DNA end match to TRBJ2-7. CDR3 length: 13 residues. The germline V gene has CDR1 SGHAT and CDR2 FQNNGV. CDR3 sequence reads: CASSLEGDYEQYF. In DNA form, the CDR3 reads TGTGCCAGCAGCTTAGAGGGAGATTACGAGCAGTACTTC.

The chain recombines TRBV15 with TRBJ2-7; weak D call: TRBD2 (6 bases). This CDR3 spans 15 amino acids. V was trimmed by 3 bases and J by 1 base, leaving 13 bases between them. Germline CDR1 reads LNHNV; CDR2 reads YYDKDF (reference sequence). In nucleotides, the CDR3 is TGTGCCACCAGCAGCACGGGGACTGAATCCTACGAGCAGTACTTC. Its protein product is CATSSTGTESYEQYF.

The chain links TRBV10-3 to TRBJ2-7; the match to TRBD1 covers 7 bases. This CDR3 has 13 residues. The V and J ends lost 4 bases and 5 bases, in that order; junction bases with no gene match: 5. The germline CDR1 and CDR2 sequences are ENHRY and SYGVKD. This CDR3 reads CAISGQGVHEQYF. In DNA, the CDR3 is TGTGCCATCAGTGGACAGGGTGTGCACGAGCAGTACTTC.

The rearrangement uses TRBV10-3 and TRBJ2-7; the match to TRBD2 covers 12 bases. Germline CDR1 is ENHRY and CDR2 is SYGVKD. The CDR3 has 15 amino acids. Trimming at V came to 6 bases and at J to 3 bases, leaving 6 bases not matched to a gene. The CDR3: CAIRVTSGRSYEQYF. The CDR3 region has the DNA TGTGCCATCAGGGTCACTAGCGGGAGGAGCTACGAGCAGTACTTC.

The rearrangement joins TRBV28 to TRBJ1-5; D is undetermined. Germline CDR1 MDHEN, CDR2 SYDVKM. There are 15 residues in the CDR3. Trimming took off 7 bases at V and 4 bases at J, with 17 bases between the two ends. The CDR3, as DNA: TGTGCCAGCATTCAAGGACTTTTTAATAATCAGCCCCAGCATTTT. Protein product: CASIQGLFNNQPQHF.

The CDR3 region has the DNA TGTGCCAGCAGCCAAGATCCGAAGGACAGTATTTTGAACTATGGCTACACCTTC. Its translation is CASSQDPKDSILNYGYTF. This rearrangement joins TRBV4-2 to TRBJ1-2; D might be TRBD1 (6 bases). This CDR3 contains 18 residues. The germline gives CDR1 LGHNA, CDR2 YNFKEQ. V was clipped by 0 bases and J by 2 bases, with 19 bases between them.